These 22 T cell receptor beta chains originate from one sample sequenced in a study of Graves' ophthalmopathy and Graves' hyperthyroidism. Transcripts of RNA were the source for amplifying TCR beta CDR3 regions. First-round RT-PCR used HTBI primers; second-round multiplex PCR followed. TCRdb re-called the multiplex PCR reads with MiXCR, one entry per CDR3 protein. The sample includes about 370,000 distinct CDR3 sequences, about a sixth of them seen just once. The sample was peripheral blood. The receptors here all came from an adult woman with stable Graves' hyperthyroidism.

V and J are TRBV5-1 and TRBJ1-6; the match to TRBD1 covers 8 bases. Germline CDR1 and CDR2: SGHRS and YFSETQ. This CDR3 comprises 17 residues. The ends lost 3 bases at V and 5 bases at J; junction bases unmatched: 10. The CDR3 coding sequence is TGCGCCAGCAGCTCGGAAACCGGGACAGGAAATAATTCACCCCTCCACTTT. This encodes CASSSETGTGNNSPLHF.

This clonotype was recorded many times. The chain has TRBV6-2 or TRBV6-3 and TRBJ1-2, with D unresolved. There are 15 residues in the CDR3. CDR1 and CDR2 (germline): MNHEY, SVGEGT. V was clipped by 0 bases and J by 6 bases, with 14 bases between them. In nucleotides, the CDR3 is TGTGCCAGCAGTTACTCCGGGAACCCGAGGGATGGCTACACCTTC. Residues: CASSYSGNPRDGYTF.

This clonotype was detected ten times or more. The junction and the germline gene differ at one end; a read error may be behind it. The chain combines TRBV12-3 or TRBV12-4 with TRBJ2-4; D is perhaps TRBD1 (5 bases). The CDR3 is 14 residues long. DNA for the CDR3: TGTGCCAGCAGTTTTGGGGCGCGCAAAAACATTAAGTACTTC. Its protein product is CASSFGARKNIKYF.

There are many counts of this clonotype. The chain has TRBV7-8 and TRBJ2-2; no reliable D call. Germline assignment: CDR1 SGHVS and CDR2 FQNEAQ. V was pared by 5 bases and J by 1 base, with 5 bases between. This CDR3 is built from 13 residues. CDR3 nucleotides: TGTGCCAGCAGCACCATGAACACCGGGGAGCTGTTTTTT. It encodes CASSTMNTGELFF.

The gene calls are TRBV20-1 and TRBJ1-5; D is uncertain. Trimming cost V 4 bases and J 0 bases, with 19 bases left between them. CDR1 is DFQATT and CDR2 is SNEGSKA in the germline V gene (reference sequence). This CDR3 is built from 17 residues. CDR3 sequence reads: CSATPKDKHYSNQPQHF. Here the CDR3 DNA reads TGCAGTGCTACTCCGAAAGACAAGCATTATAGCAATCAGCCCCAGCATTTT.

A few counts support this clonotype. This could be a read error, since a much larger clone is one nucleotide away. The gene calls are TRBV12-5 and TRBJ1-1; D not certain. CDR1 and CDR2 from the germline V gene are LGHNT and FRNRAP. The V end lost 6 bases, the J end lost 1 base, and 12 bases lay between the germline ends. The length of the CDR3 is 14 residues. The CDR3 coding sequence is TGTGCTAGTGGCTGGTCGGTTTCGAACACTGAAGCTTTCTTT. Its translation is CASGWSVSNTEAFF.

The chain employs TRBV6-1 and TRBJ2-7; TRBD1 matches 7 bases. This CDR3 has 17 residues. Looked up from germline, CDR1 is MNHNS and CDR2 is SASEGT. J was trimmed by 3 bases and V by 4 bases; bases with no gene match: 15. CDR3 nucleotide sequence: TGTGCCAGCAGTGGGAGGACAGGTGCGATGGAAAACTACGAGCAGTACTTC. Protein sequence: CASSGRTGAMENYEQYF.

This clonotype showed up many times. The chain employs TRBV27 and TRBJ1-5; D call uncertain. The CDR3 loop spans 13 amino acids. V shed 8 bases and J shed 5 bases, with 13 bases lying between them. Germline V gives CDR1 MNHEY, CDR2 SMNVEV (reference sequence). The CDR3, as DNA: TGTGCCAGCCTTCCCGTTGGCGATCAGCCCCAGCATTTT. Translating it yields CASLPVGDQPQHF.

Many counts were recorded for this clonotype. J is TRBJ2-7 and V is TRBV6-2 or TRBV6-3; 8 nucleotides align to TRBD2. This CDR3 has 16 residues. Germline V gene sequence: CDR1 MNHEY, CDR2 SVGEGT. The junction had 8 bases not matched to a gene; V was cut back by 4 bases and J by 0 bases. The CDR3 here is CASSSSRGLDSYEQYF. The CDR3 nucleotides are TGTGCCAGCAGTTCCTCCCGGGGACTAGACTCCTACGAGCAGTACTTC.

In this sample, this clonotype turned up many times. This chain links TRBV20-1 with TRBJ2-7, with D tentatively TRBD2 (5 bases). The CDR3 loop spans 14 amino acids. The germline V and J ends were trimmed by 3 bases and 5 bases, with 17 bases remaining between them. In germline, CDR1 is DFQATT, CDR2 SNEGSKA (reference sequence). CDR3 amino acids: CSASLGSRNNEQYF. For the CDR3, the DNA is TGCAGTGCTAGCTTGGGGAGTCGTAACAACGAGCAGTACTTC.

This clonotype was counted ten times or more. This rearrangement joins TRBV6-2 or TRBV6-3 to TRBJ2-7, with 8 nucleotides matching TRBD1. Trimming cost V 1 base and J 4 bases; bases outside gene matches: 6. In germline, CDR1 is MNHEY, CDR2 SVGEGT. CDR3 length: 15 amino acids. CDR3 nucleotides: TGTGCCAGCAGTTACTTCGGGACAGGTCATTACGAGCAGTACTTC. Amino acid sequence: CASSYFGTGHYEQYF.

In its sample, this clonotype was seen many times. V is TRBV29-1 and J is TRBJ2-5; D is possibly TRBD1 (6 bases). The germline V and J ends were trimmed by 4 bases and 5 bases, with 14 bases remaining between them. The CDR3 length is 13 residues. Germline V gene lookup returns CDR1 SQVTM and CDR2 ANQGSEA. The CDR3 sequence: CSVVVGGGETQYF. The CDR3 region has the DNA TGCAGCGTTGTAGTTGGGGGCGGGGAGACCCAGTACTTC. The full variable domain, in which reference TRBV29-1 and TRBJ2-5 provide the parts outside the CDR3, is SAVISQKPSRDICQRGTSLTIQCQVDSQVTMMFWYRQQPGQSLTLIATANQGSEATYESGFVIDKFPISRPNLTFSTLTVSNMSPEDSSIYLCSVVVGGGETQYFGPGTRLLVL.

This sequence joins TRBV6-2 or TRBV6-3 and TRBJ2-7, with D unresolved. Trimming pared 10 bases from V and 5 bases from J, leaving 9 bases between. CDR1 is MNHEY and CDR2 is SVGEGT in the germline V gene. The CDR3 sequence is 10 residues long. The CDR3 region has the DNA TGTGCCAACTCTTGGAACGAGCAGTACTTC. This encodes CANSWNEQYF.

V is TRBV28 and J is TRBJ2-7; D possibly corresponds to TRBD2 (5 bases). The CDR3 has 13 residues. V was clipped by 7 bases and J by 9 bases, with 19 bases between them. Germline V CDR1 and CDR2: MDHEN, SYDVKM. CDR3 residues: CASTIVGAGWQYF. CDR3 DNA sequence: TGTGCCAGCACCATTGTGGGAGCTGGATGGCAGTACTTC.

This clonotype was detected ten times or more. The DNA of the CDR3 is TGCGCCAGCAGCCCCTCCGGACAGGGGGGTTCACCCCTCCACTTT. This gives the protein CASSPSGQGGSPLHF. The chain has TRBV5-1 and TRBJ1-6, with 10 bases identical to TRBD1. The CDR3 has 15 amino acids. V lost 4 bases and J lost 9; bases outside the gene matches: 7. The germline V gene encodes CDR1 SGHRS and CDR2 YFSETQ. Full variable domain (rest looked up from reference TRBV5-1 and TRBJ1-6): KAGVTQTPRYLIKTRGQQVTLSCSPISGHRSVSWYQQTPGQGLQFLFEYFSETQRNKGNFPGRFSGRQFSNSRSEMNVSTLELGDSALYLCASSPSGQGGSPLHFGNGTRLTVT.

The rearrangement joins TRBV12-3 or TRBV12-4 to TRBJ1-5; 7 bases are a match to TRBD1. This CDR3 contains 14 residues. J gave up 3 bases and V 6 bases, and 5 bases lay outside the gene matches. CDR3 nucleotide sequence: TGTGCCAGCAGCCTTGGACAGGCCAATCAGCCCCAGCATTTT. It yields the protein CASSLGQANQPQHF.

This clonotype was seen many times. The chain combines TRBV29-1 with TRBJ2-7; 9 bases fit TRBD1. The germline V gene encodes CDR1 SQVTM and CDR2 ANQGSEA. The CDR3 loop spans 13 amino acids. V gave up 6 bases and J gave up 0 bases; unmatched junction bases: 3. CDR3 coding DNA: TGCAGCGTGGGACAGGGTCTCTCCTACGAGCAGTACTTC. It codes for CSVGQGLSYEQYF.

This clonotype was seen many times. This chain connects TRBV28 to TRBJ2-4; D is unresolved. CDR1 is MDHEN, CDR2 SYDVKM, per germline. This CDR3 is built from 15 residues. V lost 6 bases and J 3 bases, leaving 15 bases between the germline ends. The CDR3 sequence is CASSQLSRDKNIQYF. As DNA, the CDR3 is TGTGCCAGCAGCCAACTAAGCCGCGACAAAAACATTCAGTACTTC.

This clonotype appeared many times. The chain combines TRBV13 with TRBJ2-7, with D possibly TRBD2 on 5 matching bases. Per germline, CDR1 PRHDT and CDR2 FYEKMQ (reference sequence). Trimming removed 5 bases from V and 0 bases from J, with 11 bases in between. The CDR3 totals 14 residues. CDR3 sequence: CASSKGLLSYEQYF. Here the CDR3 DNA reads TGTGCCAGCAGCAAAGGACTGCTCTCCTACGAGCAGTACTTC. The full variable domain, completed using reference TRBV13 and TRBJ2-7, is AAGVIQSPRHLIKEKRETATLKCYPIPRHDTVYWYQQGPGQDPQFLISFYEKMQSDKGSIPDRFSAQQFSDYHSELNMSSLELGDSALYFCASSKGLLSYEQYFGPGTRLTVT.

In its sample, this clonotype was seen many times. This chain links TRBV6-1 with TRBJ1-3; 10 nucleotides line up with TRBD1. CDR1 is MNHNS and CDR2 is SASEGT in the germline V gene. This CDR3 has 15 residues. V lost 5 bases to trimming and J lost 1 base; unmatched junction nucleotides: 2. The CDR3 sequence: CASSRTGGSGNTIYF. CDR3 in DNA: TGTGCCAGCAGTCGGACAGGGGGATCTGGAAACACCATATATTTT.

This clonotype was seen at least ten times. V gene TRBV7-8 combines with J gene TRBJ2-7, with TRBD2 identical over 8 bases. The CDR3 sequence is 14 residues long. Germline V lookup: CDR1 SGHVS, CDR2 FQNEAQ. Germline trimming cut 5 bases from V and 3 bases from J; bases unmatched to any gene: 6. The CDR3 DNA reads as TGTGCCAGCAGCCCTCTCGGGGGGGTCTACGAGCAGTACTTC. Encoded protein: CASSPLGGVYEQYF.

This clonotype was recorded many times. V usage is TRBV6-1 and J usage is TRBJ2-5, with D possibly being TRBD2 (8 bases). CDR3 size: 16 residues. From germline, CDR1 is MNHNS and CDR2 SASEGT. Trimming pared 8 bases from V and 5 bases from J, leaving 24 bases between. CDR3 amino acids: CASRTTSASGGETQYF. DNA of the CDR3: TGTGCCAGCCGTACGACTAGCGCTTCAGGGGGGGAGACCCAGTACTTC.